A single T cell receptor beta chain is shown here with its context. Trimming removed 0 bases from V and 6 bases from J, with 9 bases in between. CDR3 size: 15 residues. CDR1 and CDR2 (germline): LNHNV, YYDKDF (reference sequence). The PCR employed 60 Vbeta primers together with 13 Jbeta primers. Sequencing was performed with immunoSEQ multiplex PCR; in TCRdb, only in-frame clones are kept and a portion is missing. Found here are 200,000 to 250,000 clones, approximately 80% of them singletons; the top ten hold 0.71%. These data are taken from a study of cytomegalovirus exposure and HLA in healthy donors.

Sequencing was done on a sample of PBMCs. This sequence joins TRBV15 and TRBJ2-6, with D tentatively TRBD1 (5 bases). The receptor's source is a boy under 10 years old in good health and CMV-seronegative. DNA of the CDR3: TGTGCCACCAGCAGAGATCCAGGACAGGCCAACGTCCTGACTTTC. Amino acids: CATSRDPGQANVLTF.